This TCR beta chain was recorded in a study of T cell changes during pregnancy in multiple sclerosis. Method: immunoSEQ multiplex PCR; TCRdb's copy keeps in-frame clones and lacks some. Here the sample spans 90,000 to 120,000 clones, 85% to 95% being singletons. Deletions cut 2 bases from V and 5 bases from J, with 15 bases between. Germline V gene data show CDR1 as SEHNR and CDR2 as FQNEAQ (reference sequence). The CDR3 contains 15 residues. This sample comprised peripheral blood, obtained in the third trimester of pregnancy. The source of this sequence is a female donor in good health, enrolled as a control in a pregnancy study. The rearrangement joins TRBV7-9 to TRBJ1-2; weak D call: TRBD1 (5 bases). The CDR3 loop is CASSLTPTAGYGYTF. The CDR3 nucleotides are TGTGCCAGCAGCTTAACGCCGACAGCGGGATATGGCTACACCTTC.